This T cell receptor beta chain came from a study of blood T cells in healthy people across ages (dated by TCRdb to the mid-2010s). Concerning the study at large: In model experiments, roughly one uniquely barcoded TCR beta cDNA molecule per two T cells was captured by template switching. To track age-related changes in TCR beta repertoire diversity, the study relied on deep sequencing normalized with unique cDNA molecular identifiers. Four age groups were formed from the donors: young (average about 17 years), middle-aged (less than 40), aged (over 55) and long-lived (approximately 78). Donors of different ages were randomly distributed across sequencing lanes to avoid experimental bias. The study analyzed two additional independent replicas of 1 million unique cDNA reads from the same blood draw for two donors, one aged 18 to 29 and one aged 80 or older. Beyond this particular receptor, the publication reports: Compared with the aged group, the long-lived group had more naive CD4+ T cells, fewer expanded clones and increased TCR diversity, a pattern suggesting age selection. Conclusive comparison of naive and antigen-experienced compartments was prevented by the profiling of bulk unsorted PBMCs. A strong correlation was found between observed TCR beta diversity and the percentage of naive T cells measured by flow cytometry. The CMV infection status of donors was not known, potentially confounding age-related changes in expanded clonotypes. Total diversity estimates from one million sequenced T cells were considered lower bounds and underestimates. As age increased, observed TCR beta diversity per million T cells dropped in a roughly linear way, and a significant reduction was already evident by age approximately 40.

From the cysteine up to the phenylalanine, the CDR3 has a length of 13 residues. CDR3 DNA only is kept here, 39 bases in frame from base 1. The germline V end is reduced by 6 bases and the J end by 6 bases; junction bases left unmatched: 4. Per the germline V gene, ENHRY is the CDR1 and SYGVKD is the CDR2. The 35 to 40 donors, aged roughly 6 to 100 years, were systemically healthy Caucasian individuals from Russia. Each donor gave ten milliliters of peripheral blood, drawn into EDTA-treated Vacutainer tubes. Ficoll-Paque density-gradient centrifugation was used to isolate PBMCs, with at least 7 million per sample. Total RNA, at least 5 micrograms per sample, was extracted from PBMCs with Trizol reagent. Naive CD45RAhigh/CD27high T cell percentages were measured by flow cytometry on a PBMC aliquot from every donor. This clonotype was counted a few times. Its antigen target is currently unknown. Within one base of it there is no much larger clone, and no base qualities were kept.

The library was prepared using 5' RACE. The sequencer listed for this sample is Illumina HiSeq 2500. A second PCR of about 6 to 11 cycles was run with a J-beta primer mix and a sample-barcoded 5' primer. Each TCR beta cDNA molecule received a unique molecular identifier from a template-switch 5' adaptor carrying 12 random nucleotides. At least 3 million CDR3-containing paired-end reads were obtained from each sample. The Mint cDNA synthesis kit, primed by a TRBC-specific oligonucleotide, was used to synthesize first-strand cDNA from all RNA. Following uracil-DNA glycosylase treatment, all cDNA underwent a first 18-cycle PCR with the universal primers M1SS and BC2_uni_R. The authors' pipeline ran thus. For normalization, 1 million high-quality reads, each with a distinct molecular identifier, were randomly selected from each sample. Instead of being binned into consensus sequences, reads with shared molecular identifiers were discarded. MiTCR, with a Q25 quality threshold and the strictest error-elimination algorithm, was used for CDR3 identification, clonotype clustering and error correction. Lower-bound total TCR beta diversity was estimated with a nonparametric unseen species model using Euler transformation. TCRdb passed the public sequencing reads through fastp at Q25 and MiXCR, retaining productive beta sequences. Merged by CDR3 protein, the rows form single entries marked with the most common genes and DNA. The V and J calls were not made by the authors but by TCRdb's processing. The sample includes about 1.8 million distinct CDR3 sequences, with roughly 50% observed a single time. The ten largest clones represent around 2.1% of the sample.

The clonotype comes from a woman aged 40-49 years in good health. Rearrangement joined TRBV10-3 to TRBJ2-1, with 8 bases aligning to TRBD1. Sequencing input: blood. The CDR3 is CAISLDRANEQFF. The DNA sequence is TGTGCCATCAGCCTGGACAGGGCCAATGAGCAGTTCTTC.